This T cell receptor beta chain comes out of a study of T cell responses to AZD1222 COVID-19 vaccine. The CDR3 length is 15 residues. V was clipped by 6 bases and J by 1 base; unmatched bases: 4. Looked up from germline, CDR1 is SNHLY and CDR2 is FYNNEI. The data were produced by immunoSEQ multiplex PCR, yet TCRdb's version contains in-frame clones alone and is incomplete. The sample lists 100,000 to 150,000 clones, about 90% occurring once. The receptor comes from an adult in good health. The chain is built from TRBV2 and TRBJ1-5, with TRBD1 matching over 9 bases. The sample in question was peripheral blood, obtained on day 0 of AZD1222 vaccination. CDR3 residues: CASREDRGSNQPQHF. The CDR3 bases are TGTGCCAGCAGAGAGGACAGGGGAAGCAATCAGCCCCAGCATTTT.